These T cell receptor beta chains were read from a single sample in a study of Ad26.COV2.S vaccination and SARS-CoV-2 variants. Using immunoSEQ multiplex PCR, the repertoire was profiled, and TCRdb retains in-frame clones only, with some absent. The table lists fewer than 500,000 clones, more than 80% of them singletons. The sample consisted of peripheral blood, taken in a trial of Ad26.COV2.S vaccine versus placebo. The source is a person between 18 and 65 years old who received the Ad26.COV2.S COVID-19 vaccine or a placebo. CDR3s leave out the opening cysteine and the closing phenylalanine or tryptophan. Fields, in order: CDR3 length, J gene, V gene, CDR3 protein.

>14|TRBJ2-2|TRBV5-1
ASSRQFRGNTGELF
>13|TRBJ1-2|TRBV4-2
ASSQVGQGRYGYT
>13|TRBJ1-3|TRBV5-1
ASSPGQGTGNTIY
>12|TRBJ2-7|TRBV6-5
ASSRGEPSYEQY
>11|TRBJ2-2|TRBV19
ASSTRQGWELF
>13|TRBJ2-7|TRBV10-1
ASSGSSSGREEQY
>14|TRBJ2-1|TRBV2
ASTGTSGRYDNEQF
>13|TRBJ1-6|TRBV28
ASSSVDRDASPLH
>13|TRBJ2-1|TRBV5-4
ASSPMTSRYNEQF
>14|TRBJ2-7|TRBV5-4
ASRPGTAGESYEQY
>12|TRBJ2-7|TRBV19
ASSGGQGTYEQY
>12|TRBJ2-5|TRBV3-1/TRBV3-2
ASSQGLLQETQY
>11|TRBJ2-3|TRBV29-1
SVEPTSRATQY
>11|TRBJ2-5|TRBV7-8
ASSSRGEETQY
>13|TRBJ2-1|TRBV28
ASTLAGGPGNEQF
>12|TRBJ2-7|TRBV7-9
ASSLAGSRGEQY
>13|TRBJ2-3|TRBV4-2
ASSQVVAGADTQY
>14|TRBJ2-3|TRBV9
ASSVVGQGSTDTQY